The sequence of this T cell receptor (beta chain) was determined in a study of T-cell memory formation after mild COVID-19. Employing constant-segment primers, 5'RACE generated TCR alpha and TCR beta cDNA libraries bearing sample barcodes and UMIs. TCRdb re-called the 5' RACE reads through MiXCR, storing one row per CDR3 protein. The sample holds 450,000 to 700,000 distinct CDR3 sequences; over 15% are singletons and the top ten take about 12%. Study-wide findings and caveats: Among clones peaking at day 37 in the second wave, SARS-CoV-2 specificity remained unconfirmed.

Remarks on this clonotype: What it recognizes is unknown.

The germline V and J ends were trimmed by 7 bases and 8 bases, with 12 bases remaining between them. Per germline, CDR1 SQVTM and CDR2 ANQGSEA. The CDR3 totals 11 residues. This TCR came from an adult woman who had mild COVID-19 (a few samples of this study predate the infection). Cell type and time point are not known. The rearrangement joins TRBV29-1 to TRBJ2-1; either TRBD1 or TRBD2 may fit D (5 bases each). Input material: PBMCs or a T cell subset sorted from them (not recorded which). CDR3 in DNA: TGCAGCGCGTCACCGGGACATGAGCAGTTCTTC. Protein: CSASPGHEQFF.